Listed here are 5 T cell receptor beta chains from one sample, sequenced in a study of shared clonotypes between healthy human individuals. Repertoires were generated with immunoSEQ multiplex PCR, while TCRdb's copy carries only in-frame clones and drops some. The profile shows about 2,200,000 clones, 93% of them singletons. Terminally differentiated effector memory CD45RA+ cells were left out of the naive CD8 fraction, which was CD45RO-negative and positively selected for CCR7. Sequencing was performed on naive CD8+ T cells from PBMCs. All receptors derive from a man between 18 and 29 years old in good health. Some clones in this sample may be carry-over from other donors' samples.

The genes are TRBV27 and TRBJ2-7; 7 bases agree with TRBD1. CDR1 and CDR2 (germline): MNHEY, SMNVEV (reference sequence). This CDR3 region has 15 residues. V shed 2 bases and J 2 bases; nucleotides not matched to a gene: 6. The CDR3, as DNA: TGTGCCAGCAGTTTACGGGGACAGACAACCTACGAGCAGTACTTC. Protein product: CASSLRGQTTYEQYF.

This chain links TRBV5-1 with TRBJ2-7, with D possibly being TRBD2 (6 bases). There are 13 residues in the CDR3. Germline loops: CDR1 SGHRS, CDR2 YFSETQ. V was pared by 5 bases and J by 2 bases, with 11 bases between. CDR3 protein: CASRRGDTYEQYF. The CDR3, as DNA: TGCGCCAGCAGGCGGGGAGATACCTACGAGCAGTACTTC.

J is TRBJ2-1 and V is TRBV18; TRBD1 aligns across 12 bases. The CDR3 is 16 amino acids. After removal of 7 bases from V and 2 bases from J, the junction contained 6 bases not matched to a gene. Germline V CDR1 and CDR2: KGHSH, LQKENI. The CDR3 sequence: CASLPGTGGAYNEQFF. The CDR3 DNA is TGTGCCAGCTTACCTGGGACAGGGGGCGCCTACAATGAGCAGTTCTTC.

The rearrangement links TRBV29-1 to TRBJ2-1; D might be TRBD1 (6 bases). This CDR3 comprises 14 residues. Trimming left V 6 bases short and J 8 bases short, with 20 bases between. Germline V gene data show CDR1 as SQVTM and CDR2 as ANQGSEA. The CDR3 DNA reads TGCAGCGTCAACCCAGGGGAGATTCGATATGAGCAGTTCTTC. Its translation is CSVNPGEIRYEQFF.

The chain couples TRBV27 to TRBJ2-3; 9 bases map to TRBD1. The trim removed 2 bases at V and 2 bases at J, leaving 5 bases unmatched. Germline-derived CDR1 and CDR2 are MNHEY and SMNVEV (reference sequence). The CDR3 is 16 residues long. The CDR3 DNA reads as TGTGCCAGCAGTTTAATCGGGACAGGGTACACAGATACGCAGTATTTT. This translates into CASSLIGTGYTDTQYF.